A single T cell receptor beta chain is shown here with its context. Its specificity is unknown. This record comes from a study of cytomegalovirus exposure and HLA in healthy donors. This CDR3 is built from 14 residues. V was pared by 5 bases and J by 2 bases, with 5 bases of the junction left unmatched. Germline assignment: CDR1 LNHDA and CDR2 SQIVND (reference sequence). Study-level points and caveats: Cytomegalovirus-associated TCR beta chains were listed, numbering around 150.

Primers included in the PCR were 60 Vbeta and 13 Jbeta primers. This table comes from immunoSEQ multiplex PCR, and its TCRdb copy is limited to in-frame clones, with some not included. The sample has about 100,000 clones, 75% seen once; the top ten hold under 5.5%. The TCR was taken from a young woman in good health and CMV-seropositive. V is TRBV19 and J is TRBJ2-7; 8 nucleotides agree with TRBD1. The specimen sequenced was PBMCs. CDR3 sequence: CASSPQGATYEQYF. The CDR3 DNA sequence: TGTGCCAGTAGTCCCCAGGGGGCCACCTACGAGCAGTACTTC.